The rows below give T cell receptor beta chains drawn from one sample of a study of vaccination and CD4 T cells after COVID-19. Their recognized antigens are unknown. Each CDR3 protein is one row after TCRdb ran MiXCR on the PCR reads. The data hold roughly 6,300 distinct CDR3 sequences, with about 30% observed a single time. The sequencing here drew on CD4+ T cells from blood, cultured in vitro, taken after SARS-CoV-2 vaccination. These TCRs come from a human donor who had recovered from COVID-19. The CDR3 runs from the conserved cysteine through the conserved F or W. D genes are given only for firm matches. Expanded clones are given a class, and other clones once, few, many or no size at all.

CDR3aa	CDR3nt	abundance	j_gene	d_gene	v_gene
CASSQEMDRVINTDTQYF	TGCGCCAGCAGCCAAGAGATGGACAGGGTGATTAACACAGATACGCAGTATTTT	few	TRBJ2-3	TRBD1	TRBV4-3
CATSRDTGFTRGANVLTF	TGTGCCACCAGCAGAGACACAGGCTTTACAAGAGGGGCCAACGTCCTGACTTTC	.	TRBJ2-6	.	TRBV15
CASSKAWQNTDTQYF	TGTGCCAGCAGCAAAGCGTGGCAGAACACAGATACGCAGTATTTT	few	TRBJ2-3	.	TRBV7-2
CASSELAGVGEQFF	TGTGCCAGCAGTGAATTAGCGGGAGTGGGTGAGCAGTTCTTC	.	TRBJ2-1	TRBD2	TRBV6-4
CASNPGRSTDTQYF	TGTGCCAGCAACCCGGGACGGAGCACAGATACGCAGTATTTT	medium-sized	TRBJ2-3	.	TRBV6-1
CASTLRLAGGDEQFF	TGTGCCAGCACCCTTAGACTAGCGGGAGGGGATGAGCAGTTCTTC	.	TRBJ2-1	TRBD2	TRBV28
CASSSPPGETQYF	TGTGCCAGCAGTTCCCCTCCGGGGGAGACCCAGTACTTC	medium-sized	TRBJ2-5	.	TRBV27
CATSREASSYNSPLHF	TGTGCCACCAGCAGAGAGGCCAGCTCCTATAATTCACCCCTCCACTTT	.	TRBJ1-6	.	TRBV15
CASSIRTSGQETQYF	TGTGCCAGCAGCATAAGGACTAGCGGCCAAGAGACCCAGTACTTC	medium-sized	TRBJ2-5	TRBD2	TRBV7-8
CASSYGGLVNEQFF	TGTGCCAGCAGCTATGGGGGTTTGGTAAATGAGCAGTTCTTC	.	TRBJ2-1	.	TRBV28
CASRSGTNYEQYF	TGTGCCAGCAGGTCCGGGACCAACTACGAGCAGTACTTC	.	TRBJ2-7	.	TRBV28
CASSMWDNSPLHF	TGTGCCAGTAGTATGTGGGATAATTCACCCCTCCACTTT	few	TRBJ1-6	.	TRBV19
CASRNSGASTDTQYF	TGTGCCAGCAGGAATAGCGGGGCCAGCACAGATACGCAGTATTTT	.	TRBJ2-3	TRBD2	TRBV6-1
CASSPRGGLHEQYF	TGTGCCAGCAGCCCCAGGGGGGGTCTCCACGAGCAGTACTTC	large	TRBJ2-7	.	TRBV6-1
CSVGTGSYGYTF	TGCAGCGTTGGCACAGGCTCCTATGGCTACACCTTC	few	TRBJ1-2	.	TRBV29-1
CSARGITSGANSPLHF	TGCAGTGCTAGAGGTATTACCTCGGGAGCGAATTCACCCCTCCACTTT	medium-sized	TRBJ1-6	.	TRBV20-1
CSASSGGVGANVLTF	TGCAGTGCCTCCTCGGGAGGGGTTGGGGCCAACGTCCTGACTTTC	medium-sized	TRBJ2-6	TRBD2	TRBV20-1
CASSYRLAGLGELFF	TGTGCCAGCAGTTATAGGCTAGCGGGCCTCGGGGAGCTGTTTTTT	few	TRBJ2-2	TRBD2	TRBV6-5
CSARVTGKFYEQYF	TGCAGTGCTAGAGTTACAGGGAAATTCTACGAGCAGTACTTC	few	TRBJ2-7	.	TRBV20-1
CSATRLVSGTQYF	TGCAGTGCTACCCGACTCGTCAGCGGGACCCAGTACTTC	few	TRBJ2-5	.	TRBV20-1
CASSKAVYRGRAFRTDTQYF	TGTGCCAGCAGCAAAGCGGTGTATAGGGGGAGGGCCTTCCGCACAGATACGCAGTATTTT	.	TRBJ2-3	.	TRBV21-1